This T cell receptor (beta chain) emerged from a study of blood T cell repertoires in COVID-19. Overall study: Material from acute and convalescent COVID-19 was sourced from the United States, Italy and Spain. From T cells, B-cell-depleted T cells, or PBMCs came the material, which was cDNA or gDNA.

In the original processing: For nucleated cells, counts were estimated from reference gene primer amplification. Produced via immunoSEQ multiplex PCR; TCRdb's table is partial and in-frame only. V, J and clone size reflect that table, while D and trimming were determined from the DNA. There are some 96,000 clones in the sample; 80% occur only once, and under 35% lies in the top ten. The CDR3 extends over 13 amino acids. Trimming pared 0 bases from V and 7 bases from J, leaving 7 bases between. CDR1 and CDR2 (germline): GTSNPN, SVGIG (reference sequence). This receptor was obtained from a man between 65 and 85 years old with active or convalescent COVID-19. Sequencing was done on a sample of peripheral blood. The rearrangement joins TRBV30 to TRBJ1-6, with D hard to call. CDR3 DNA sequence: TGTGCCTGGAGTGTTAGGGAGAATTCACCCCTCCACTTT. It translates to CAWSVRENSPLHF.